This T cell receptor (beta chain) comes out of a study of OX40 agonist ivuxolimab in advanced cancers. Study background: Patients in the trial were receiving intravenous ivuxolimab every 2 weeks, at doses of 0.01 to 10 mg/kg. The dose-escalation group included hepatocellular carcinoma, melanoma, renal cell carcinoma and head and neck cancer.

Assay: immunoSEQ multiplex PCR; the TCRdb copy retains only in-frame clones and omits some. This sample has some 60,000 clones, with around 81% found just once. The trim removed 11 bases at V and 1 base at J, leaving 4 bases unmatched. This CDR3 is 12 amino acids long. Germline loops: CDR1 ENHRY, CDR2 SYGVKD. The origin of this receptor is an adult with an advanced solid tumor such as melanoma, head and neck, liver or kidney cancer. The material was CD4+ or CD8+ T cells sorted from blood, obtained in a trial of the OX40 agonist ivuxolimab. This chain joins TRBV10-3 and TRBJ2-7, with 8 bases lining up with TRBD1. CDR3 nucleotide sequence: TGTGCCTCAGGGGGCAGGTCCTACGAGCAGTACTTC. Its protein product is CASGGRSYEQYF.